A few counts support the clone carrying this T cell receptor beta chain. This entry belongs to a study of response to subunit inactivated influenza vaccine. The CDR3 has 17 amino acids. CDR1 is SGHVS and CDR2 is FQNEAQ in the germline V gene. V was shortened by 5 bases and J by 1 base, with 15 bases between the two germline ends. TCRdb recomputed calls from the RT-PCR reads with MiXCR, one row per CDR3 protein. The sample carries roughly 550,000 distinct CDR3 sequences, approximately 24% recorded once. These data are also associated with another study on T cells expressing NK-cell markers. From that second work: For TCR beta, cDNA was produced by 5'RACE template switching with UMIs. Investigators obtained TCR beta repertoires from sorted CD3+CD56+NKG2C+, CD3+CD56+NKG2C- and CD3+CD56-NKG2C+ T cells. HCMV seropositivity marked most of the eight sequenced donors; one was seronegative. An anti-gamma-delta TCR antibody restricted sorting to alpha-beta TCR T cells in several experiments. It remained uncertain whether the expanded NKG2C+ T cell clones were specific for HCMV antigens.

The sequencing here drew on CD4+ T cells sorted from PBMCs, taken approximately 13 days after vaccination. This TCR came from a man over 45 who received an inactivated influenza vaccine. The chain is built from TRBV7-8 and TRBJ2-6; D is unclear. This CDR3 is CASSPPGLGSGANVLTF. The CDR3 region has the DNA TGTGCCAGCAGCCCCCCAGGTCTGGGATCTGGGGCCAACGTCCTGACTTTC.